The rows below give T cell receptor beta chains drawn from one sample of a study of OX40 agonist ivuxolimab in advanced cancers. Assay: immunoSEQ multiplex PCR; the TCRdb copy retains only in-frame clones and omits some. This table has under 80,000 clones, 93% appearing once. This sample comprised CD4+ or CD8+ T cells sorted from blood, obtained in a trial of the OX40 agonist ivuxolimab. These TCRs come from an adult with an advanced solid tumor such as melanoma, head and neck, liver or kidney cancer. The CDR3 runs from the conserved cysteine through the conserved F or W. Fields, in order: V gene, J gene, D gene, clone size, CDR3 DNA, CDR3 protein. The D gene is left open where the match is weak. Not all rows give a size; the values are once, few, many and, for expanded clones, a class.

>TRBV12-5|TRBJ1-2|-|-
TGTGCTAGTGGTTTGGCCGGGCCATGGGATAACTATGGCTACACCTTC
CASGLAGPWDNYGYTF
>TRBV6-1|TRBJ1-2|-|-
TGTGCCAGCAGTGAATACAGGGCCCACTATGGCTACACCTTC
CASSEYRAHYGYTF
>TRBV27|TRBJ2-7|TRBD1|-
TGTGCCAGCAGTATCGGGACAGGCTCCTACGAGCAGTACTTC
CASSIGTGSYEQYF
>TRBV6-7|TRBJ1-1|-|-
TGTGCCAGCAGTTACACCCCGACAGGCTTTAACACTGAAGCTTTCTTT
CASSYTPTGFNTEAFF
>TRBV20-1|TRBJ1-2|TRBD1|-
TGCAGTGCTTGGGACAGCTATGGCTACACCTTC
CSAWDSYGYTF
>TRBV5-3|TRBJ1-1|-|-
TGTGCAGACCTTTTGACGATGAACACTGAAGCTTTCTTT
CADLLTMNTEAFF
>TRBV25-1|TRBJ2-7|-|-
TGTGCCAGCAGTGTAGGGGCCACCTACGAGCAGTACTTC
CASSVGATYEQYF
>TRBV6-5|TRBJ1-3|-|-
TGTGCCAGCAGTTTGGACGACATCGGCTCTGGAAACACCATATATTTT
CASSLDDIGSGNTIYF
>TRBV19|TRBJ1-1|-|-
TGTGCCAGTAGTATAGGTGACAGTGGCTCGTGTTTT
CASSIGDSGSCF
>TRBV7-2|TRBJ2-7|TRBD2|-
TGTGCCAGCAGCTTAACTACTAGCGGGCGCTACGAGCAGTACTTC
CASSLTTSGRYEQYF
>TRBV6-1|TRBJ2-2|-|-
TGTGCCAGTACTAGCACCGGGGAGCTGTTTTTT
CASTSTGELFF
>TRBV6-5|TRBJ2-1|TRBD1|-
TGTGCCAGCAGCCTGGGACAGGGGACCTACAATGAGCAGTTCTTC
CASSLGQGTYNEQFF
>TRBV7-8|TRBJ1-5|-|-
TGTGCCAGCAGCCCATACAGGGTTGGCAATCAGCCCCAGCATTTT
CASSPYRVGNQPQHF
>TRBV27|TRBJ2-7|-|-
TGTGCCAGCAGTTTAGGAGGAGGCTACGAGCAGTACTTC
CASSLGGGYEQYF
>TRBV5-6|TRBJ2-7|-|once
TGTGCCAGCGCTAAACCCGGAGTCTACTACGAGCAGTACTTC
CASAKPGVYYEQYF
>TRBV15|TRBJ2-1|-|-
TGTGCCACCAGCAGACCCCCCCAGGACGGGCAGTTCTTC
CATSRPPQDGQFF
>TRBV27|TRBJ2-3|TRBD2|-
TGTGCCAGCAGTTTATCGGCTAGCGGGAGCACAGATACGCAGTATTTT
CASSLSASGSTDTQYF
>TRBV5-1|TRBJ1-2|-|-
TGCGCCAGCAGCTTGGCGCGGGAAAACTATGGCTACACCTTC
CASSLARENYGYTF
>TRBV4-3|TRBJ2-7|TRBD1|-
TGCGCCAGCAGCCAAGATAGGACAGGGCTACTTGGGGGCTACGAGCAGTACTTC
CASSQDRTGLLGGYEQYF
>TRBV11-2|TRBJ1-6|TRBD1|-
TGTGCCAGCAGGGGGACAGGGACTAATTCACCCCTCCACTTT
CASRGTGTNSPLHF
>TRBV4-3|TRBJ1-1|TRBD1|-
TGCGCCAGCAGCCAAGATCTGGAGGGGGCGAACGAAGCTTTCTTT
CASSQDLEGANEAFF
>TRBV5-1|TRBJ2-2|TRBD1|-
TGCGCCAGCAGCCGCCCCAGACAGGGGGCTGTTACGTCCACCGGGGAGCTGTTTTTT
CASSRPRQGAVTSTGELFF
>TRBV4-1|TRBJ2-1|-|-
TGCGCCAGCAGCCAAGAGTTTAACAGAAACAATGAGCAGTTCTTC
CASSQEFNRNNEQFF
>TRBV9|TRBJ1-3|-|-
TGTGCCAGCAGCGTAGACGGGTCGGACACCATATATTTT
CASSVDGSDTIYF
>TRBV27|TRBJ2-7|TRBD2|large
TGTGCCAGCAGTTTACTCCAGACTAGCGGGGCGGGGGAGCAGTACTTC
CASSLLQTSGAGEQYF
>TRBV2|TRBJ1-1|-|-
TGTGCCAGCAGTGATCTCATGGCGGACGGCAACACTGAAGCTTTCTTT
CASSDLMADGNTEAFF
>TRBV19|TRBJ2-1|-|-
TGTGCCAGTAGTATGAATGGGGGGCTCTATACGGGCCCCCCCTACAATGAGCAGTTCTTC
CASSMNGGLYTGPPYNEQFF
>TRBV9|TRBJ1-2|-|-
TGTGCCAGCAGCCCCTGGGACTTCCCTGGGGGAGGGGGCTACACCTTC
CASSPWDFPGGGGYTF
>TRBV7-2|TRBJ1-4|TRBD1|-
TGTGCCAGCAGCTACGGGACAGGGGCTGAAAAACTGTTTTTT
CASSYGTGAEKLFF
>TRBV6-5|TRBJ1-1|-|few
TGTGCCAGCAGTTACGGACCTCTCAGCACTGAAGCTTTCTTT
CASSYGPLSTEAFF
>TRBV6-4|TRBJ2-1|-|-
TGTGCCAGCAGTGACTCGTGGACTACCTACTACAATGAGCAGTTCTTC
CASSDSWTTYYNEQFF
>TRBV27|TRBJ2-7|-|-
TGTGCCAGCAGTTTGGGGTCAGGGTTCGAGCAGTACTTC
CASSLGSGFEQYF
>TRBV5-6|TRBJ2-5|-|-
TGTGCCAGCAGCTTGGCGCCGGGCCCCCAAGAGACCCAGTACTTC
CASSLAPGPQETQYF
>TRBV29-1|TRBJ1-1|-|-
TGCAGCGTTGAGGGGGCATCGGGGACTGAAGCTTTCTTT
CSVEGASGTEAFF
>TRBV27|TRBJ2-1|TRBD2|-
TGTGCCAGCGGACTAGCGGGGGGTAATGAGCAGTTCTTC
CASGLAGGNEQFF
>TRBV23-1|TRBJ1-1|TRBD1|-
TGCGCCAGCAGGAGACAGGGATTGAACACTGAAGCTTTCTTT
CASRRQGLNTEAFF
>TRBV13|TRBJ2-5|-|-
TGTGCCAGCAGCGAAGTGGGGACTCAACAAGAGACCCAGTACTTC
CASSEVGTQQETQYF
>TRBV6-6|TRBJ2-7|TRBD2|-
TGTGCCAGCAGTTACTCGGCTAGCGGTTACGAGCAGTACTTC
CASSYSASGYEQYF
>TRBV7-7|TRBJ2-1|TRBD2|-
TGTGCCAGCAGTCAAGGGACTAGCGGAGGGGATGAGCAGTTCTTC
CASSQGTSGGDEQFF
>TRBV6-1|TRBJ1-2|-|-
TGTGCCAGCAGTCGGACAGCAAGCTACACCTTC
CASSRTASYTF
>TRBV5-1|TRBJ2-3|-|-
TGCGCCAGCAGCTACGAGCCCGGTGTGGCAGATACGCAGTATTTT
CASSYEPGVADTQYF
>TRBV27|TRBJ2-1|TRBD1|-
TGTGCCAGCAGTTACGGGACAGGGCAATCTGGAGGGCCGACCAATGAGCAGTTCTTC
CASSYGTGQSGGPTNEQFF
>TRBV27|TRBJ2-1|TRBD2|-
TGTGCCAGCATTTCCTCCGGACTAGCGGGTTACAATGAGCAGTTCTTC
CASISSGLAGYNEQFF
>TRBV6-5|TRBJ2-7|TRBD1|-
TGTGCCAGCAGGAACCCCTGGGACAGCTCCTACGAGCAGTACTTC
CASRNPWDSSYEQYF
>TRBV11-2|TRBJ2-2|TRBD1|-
TGTGCCAGCAGCTTAAAAGGACAGGGGACCGGGGAGCTGTTTTTT
CASSLKGQGTGELFF
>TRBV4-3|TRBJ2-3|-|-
TGCGCCAGCAGCCAAGATCAGGGAACAGATACGCAGTATTTT
CASSQDQGTDTQYF
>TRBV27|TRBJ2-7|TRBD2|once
TGTGCCAGCGGGACTAGCGCTCCCTACGAGCAGTACTTC
CASGTSAPYEQYF
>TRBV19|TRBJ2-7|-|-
TGTGCCAGTAGTATACCCGACAGGTCCTACGAGCAGTACTTC
CASSIPDRSYEQYF
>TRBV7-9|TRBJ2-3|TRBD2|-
TGTGCCAGCAGCTTAGGCGGACTAGCTGAAGATACGCAGTATTTT
CASSLGGLAEDTQYF
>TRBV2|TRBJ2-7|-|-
TGTGCCAGCAGTGAAGCCCGGACTTTCTACGAGCAGTACTTC
CASSEARTFYEQYF
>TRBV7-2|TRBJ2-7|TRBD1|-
TGTGCCAGCAGCTCTTCAGGGGGCAGGGGGGCCTACGAGCAGTACTTC
CASSSSGGRGAYEQYF
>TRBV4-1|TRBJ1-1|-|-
TGCGCCAGCAGCCAAGTAGTGGATATGAACACTGAAGCTTTCTTT
CASSQVVDMNTEAFF
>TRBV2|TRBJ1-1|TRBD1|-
TGTGCCAGCAGTGAAAACCCCTACAGGGGACCGAACACTGAAGCTTTCTTT
CASSENPYRGPNTEAFF
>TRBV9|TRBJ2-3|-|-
TGTGCCAGCAGCCCTCGGGACTCCCCAGATACGCAGTATTTT
CASSPRDSPDTQYF